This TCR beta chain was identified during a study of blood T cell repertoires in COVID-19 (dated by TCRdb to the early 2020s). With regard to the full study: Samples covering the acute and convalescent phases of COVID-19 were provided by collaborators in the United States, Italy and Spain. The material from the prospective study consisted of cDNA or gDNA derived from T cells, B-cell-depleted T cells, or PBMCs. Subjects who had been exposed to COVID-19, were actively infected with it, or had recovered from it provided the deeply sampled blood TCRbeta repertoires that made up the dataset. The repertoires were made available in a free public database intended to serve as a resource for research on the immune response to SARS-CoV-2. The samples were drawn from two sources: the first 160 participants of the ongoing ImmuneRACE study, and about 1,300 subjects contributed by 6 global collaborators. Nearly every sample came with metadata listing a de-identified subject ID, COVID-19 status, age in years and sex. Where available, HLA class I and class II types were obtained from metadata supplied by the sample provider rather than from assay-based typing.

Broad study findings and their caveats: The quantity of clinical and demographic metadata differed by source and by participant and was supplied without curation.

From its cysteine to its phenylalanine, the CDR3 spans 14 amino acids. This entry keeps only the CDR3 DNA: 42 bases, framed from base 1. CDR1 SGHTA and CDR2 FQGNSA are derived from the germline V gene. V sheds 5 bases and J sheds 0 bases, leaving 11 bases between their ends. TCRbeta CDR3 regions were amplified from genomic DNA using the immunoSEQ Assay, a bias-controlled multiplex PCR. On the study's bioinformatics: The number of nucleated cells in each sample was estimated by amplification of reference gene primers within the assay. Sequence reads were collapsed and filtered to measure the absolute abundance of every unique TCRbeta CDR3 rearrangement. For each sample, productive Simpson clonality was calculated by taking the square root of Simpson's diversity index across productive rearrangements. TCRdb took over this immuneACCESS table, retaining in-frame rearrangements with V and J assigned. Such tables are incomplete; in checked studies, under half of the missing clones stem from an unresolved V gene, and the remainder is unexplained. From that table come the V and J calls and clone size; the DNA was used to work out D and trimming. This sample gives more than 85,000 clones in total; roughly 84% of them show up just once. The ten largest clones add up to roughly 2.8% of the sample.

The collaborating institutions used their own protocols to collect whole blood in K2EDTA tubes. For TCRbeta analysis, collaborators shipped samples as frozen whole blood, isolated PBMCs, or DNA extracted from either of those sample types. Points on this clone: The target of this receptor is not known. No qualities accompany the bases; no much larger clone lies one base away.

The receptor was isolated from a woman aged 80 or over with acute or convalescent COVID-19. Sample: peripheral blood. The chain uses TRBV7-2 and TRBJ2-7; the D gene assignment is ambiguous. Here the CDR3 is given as CASSRDKYSYEQYF. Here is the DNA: TGTGCCAGCAGCAGAGACAAATACTCCTACGAGCAGTACTTC. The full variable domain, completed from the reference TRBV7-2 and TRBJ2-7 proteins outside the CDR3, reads GAGVSQSPSNKVTEKGKDVELRCDPISGHTALYWYRQSLGQGLEFLIYFQGNSAPDKSGLPSDRFSAERTGGSVSTLTIQRTQQEDSAVYLCASSRDKYSYEQYFGPGTRLTVT.